This T cell receptor beta chain was identified in a study of T cell changes during pregnancy in multiple sclerosis. Germline CDR1 is MNHEY and CDR2 is SVGAGI. V shed 0 bases and J shed 5 bases, with 10 bases lying between them. The CDR3 loop spans 14 amino acids. The assay was immunoSEQ multiplex PCR, and TCRdb's table has in-frame clones only and misses some. The table has about 68,000 clones, more than 85% seen once. V usage is TRBV6-5 and J usage is TRBJ1-1, with a tentative D call TRBD1 (6 bases). The sequence was collected from a female donor with multiple sclerosis, enrolled in a pregnancy study. The source material was peripheral blood, sampled in the first trimester of pregnancy. In nucleotides, the CDR3 is TGTGCCAGCAGTTACTCGGGGGGGCAGACTGAAGCTTTCTTT. As protein: CASSYSGGQTEAFF.